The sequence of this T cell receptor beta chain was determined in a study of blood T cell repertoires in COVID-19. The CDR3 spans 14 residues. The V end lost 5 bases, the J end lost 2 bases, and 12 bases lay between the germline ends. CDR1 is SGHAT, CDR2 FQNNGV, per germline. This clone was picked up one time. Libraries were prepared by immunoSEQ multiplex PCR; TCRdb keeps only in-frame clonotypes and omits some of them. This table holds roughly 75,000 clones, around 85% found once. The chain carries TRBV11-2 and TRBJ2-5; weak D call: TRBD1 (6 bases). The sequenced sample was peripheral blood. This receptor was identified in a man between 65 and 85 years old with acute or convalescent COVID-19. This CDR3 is CASSPADSQETQYF. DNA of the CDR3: TGTGCCAGCAGCCCAGCGGACAGTCAAGAGACCCAGTACTTC.